Presented here are 20 T cell receptor beta chains from one specimen sequenced in a study of PD-L1 blockade in urothelial cancer. Using immunoSEQ multiplex PCR, the repertoire was profiled, and TCRdb retains in-frame clones only, with some absent. The table has 65,000 to 80,000 clones, 85% to 90% seen once; the top ten hold roughly 4.7%. Noted time point: pretreatment peripheral blood. Source: PBMCs, taken around atezolizumab (anti-PD-L1) treatment. The receptors stem from a man between 65 and 80 years old with urothelial cancer.

The CDR3 sequence: CASSPRGGVGDTIYF. The CDR3 DNA sequence: TGTGCCAGCTCACCGCGTGGAGGGGTAGGCGACACCATATATTTT. The chain couples TRBV18 to TRBJ1-3; D is perhaps TRBD1 (5 bases). Germline loops: CDR1 KGHSH, CDR2 LQKENI. The CDR3 loop spans 15 amino acids. V was cut by 3 bases and J by 8 bases, with 17 bases left in between. The variable domain in full, completed from reference TRBV18 and TRBJ1-3, reads NAGVMQNPRHLVRRRGQEARLRCSPMKGHSHVYWYRQLPEEGLKFMVYLQKENIIDESGMPKERFSAEFPKEGPSILRIQQVVRGDSAAYFCASSPRGGVGDTIYFGEGSWLTVV.

The chain links TRBV5-5 to TRBJ2-1; TRBD2 aligns across 8 bases. The CDR3 totals 16 residues. After removal of 0 bases from V and 10 bases from J, the junction contained 12 bases not matched to a gene. Germline lookup yields CDR1 SGHKS and CDR2 YYEKEE (reference sequence). The CDR3 DNA reads TGTGCCAGCAGCTTGGCCCAAGCGGGAGCCCTTTACGAGCAGTTCTTC. This translates into CASSLAQAGALYEQFF.

This chain links TRBV5-4 with TRBJ2-2, with 9 bases fitting TRBD1. This CDR3 spans 16 amino acids. Germline CDR1 and CDR2: SGHNT and YYREEE (reference sequence). Germline trimming cut 0 bases from V and 0 bases from J; bases unmatched to any gene: 0. CDR3 DNA sequence: TGTGCCAGCAGCTTGGGGACAGGGGCGAACACCGGGGAGCTGTTTTTT. It encodes CASSLGTGANTGELFF.

This rearrangement joins TRBV7-9 to TRBJ2-7; a possible D gene is TRBD1 (5 bases). This CDR3 is built from 14 residues. From germline, CDR1 is SEHNR and CDR2 FQNEAQ (reference sequence). With 1 base removed from V and 0 bases from J, the gap between germline ends came to 7 bases. The CDR3 bases are TGTGCCAGCAGCTTAGGACAGTTCTCCTACGAGCAGTACTTC. Translation gives CASSLGQFSYEQYF.

In this sample, this clone turned up a few times. The genes are TRBV5-1 and TRBJ2-4; TRBD2 matches at 13 bases. V was pared by 3 bases and J by 9 bases, with 6 bases of the junction left unmatched. Germline CDR1 is SGHRS and CDR2 is YFSETQ. This CDR3 has 15 amino acids. Written as DNA, the CDR3 is TGCGCCAGCAGCTCACTAGCGGGAGGGCCTGGCATTCAGTACTTC. Protein product: CASSSLAGGPGIQYF.

This clone was detected a few times. J is TRBJ2-7 and V is TRBV28; 9 bases line up with TRBD2. In germline, CDR1 is MDHEN, CDR2 SYDVKM. This CDR3 has 20 amino acids. J gave up 3 bases and V 5 bases, and 23 bases lay outside the gene matches. CDR3 nucleotide sequence: TGTGCCAGCAGTCCCCCTCGACCGGGACTAGCTTCGTTCGACATCTACGAGCAGTACTTC. Translating it yields CASSPPRPGLASFDIYEQYF.

The genes are TRBV5-1 and TRBJ2-7; 10 bases map to TRBD1. This CDR3 spans 14 amino acids. CDR1 is SGHRS, CDR2 YFSETQ, per germline. The junction had 6 bases not matched to a gene; V was cut back by 4 bases and J by 5 bases. CDR3 sequence reads: CASSRRQGADEQYF. In DNA, the CDR3 is TGCGCCAGCAGCCGCCGACAGGGGGCGGACGAGCAGTACTTC. Full variable domain (missing parts from reference TRBV5-1 and TRBJ2-7): KAGVTQTPRYLIKTRGQQVTLSCSPISGHRSVSWYQQTPGQGLQFLFEYFSETQRNKGNFPGRFSGRQFSNSRSEMNVSTLELGDSALYLCASSRRQGADEQYFGPGTRLTVT.

CDR3 loop: CASRLGQGDGYTF. CDR3 bases: TGTGCCAGCAGGTTGGGACAGGGGGACGGCTACACCTTC. The chain combines TRBV7-9 with TRBJ1-2; 11 bases fit TRBD1. J was trimmed by 8 bases and V by 6 bases; bases with no gene match: 5. This CDR3 region has 13 residues. The germline V gene has CDR1 SEHNR and CDR2 FQNEAQ (reference sequence). Based on the CDR3 plus reference TRBV7-9 and TRBJ1-2, the full variable domain is DTGVSQNPRHKITKRGQNVTFRCDPISEHNRLYWYRQTLGQGPEFLTYFQNEAQLEKSRLLSDRFSAERPKGSFSTLEIQRTEQGDSAMYLCASRLGQGDGYTFGSGTRLTVV.

V usage is TRBV28 and J usage is TRBJ1-1; D gene unclear. Germline CDR1 and CDR2: MDHEN and SYDVKM. Trimming took 2 bases from V and 10 from J, leaving 11 bases between them. The CDR3 has 12 residues. CDR3 region: CASSLSVVSAFF. The CDR3, as DNA: TGTGCCAGCAGTTTAAGTGTAGTTTCAGCTTTCTTT.

The chain combines TRBV11-2 with TRBJ2-7; 10 bases are shared with TRBD2. There are 16 residues in the CDR3. J was trimmed by 4 bases and V by 4 bases; bases with no gene match: 10. Germline V lookup: CDR1 SGHAT, CDR2 FQNNGV. CDR3 in DNA: TGTGCCAGCAGCTCCCTCCAGCTAGCGGGGGATTACGAGCAGTACTTC. Translating it yields CASSSLQLAGDYEQYF.

The chain employs TRBV2 and TRBJ1-1; tentatively, D is TRBD1 (6 bases). The germline V and J ends were trimmed by 6 bases and 1 base, with 12 bases remaining between them. The germline V gene has CDR1 SNHLY and CDR2 FYNNEI. The CDR3 covers 14 residues. The CDR3 coding sequence is TGTGCCAGCAGAGTTACGGGACAGAACACTGAAGCTTTCTTT. This sequence encodes CASRVTGQNTEAFF.

The chain uses TRBV19 and TRBJ1-5; possibly TRBD1 for D (5 bases). CDR3 length: 15 residues. V lost 4 bases and J 4 bases, leaving 14 bases between the germline ends. Germline loops: CDR1 LNHDA, CDR2 SQIVND (reference sequence). CDR3 DNA: TGTGCCAGTAGTAGGGGCGACAGTTATAATCAGCCCCAGCATTTT. Translating it yields CASSRGDSYNQPQHF.

This rearrangement joins TRBV27 to TRBJ2-3; TRBD1 matches at 8 bases. The CDR3 consists of 15 residues. The trim removed 6 bases at V and 4 bases at J, leaving 9 bases unmatched. Germline V lookup: CDR1 MNHEY, CDR2 SMNVEV (reference sequence). DNA for the CDR3: TGTGCCAGCAGCAGACAGGGGCTGTTCTCAGATACGCAGTATTTT. Its translation is CASSRQGLFSDTQYF.

The chain carries TRBV9 and TRBJ2-3; TRBD2 might be the D (6 bases). The CDR3 loop spans 15 amino acids. V lost 2 bases, J lost 3 bases, and 13 bases lay in between. Germline V gives CDR1 SGDLS, CDR2 YYNGEE. CDR3 in amino acids: CASSVGPGVTDTQYF. CDR3 sequence (DNA): TGTGCCAGCAGCGTTGGTCCGGGAGTTACAGATACGCAGTATTTT.

The chain employs TRBV18 and TRBJ2-7; 9 bases are a match to TRBD1. Per the germline V gene, CDR1 is KGHSH and CDR2 is LQKENI. Unmatched junction bases numbered 7, after V lost 3 bases and J lost 4 bases. The CDR3 is 15 residues long. For the CDR3, the DNA is TGTGCCAGCTCACCCGGACAGGGGAGTGCGTACGAGCAGTACTTC. As protein: CASSPGQGSAYEQYF.

The chain joins TRBV25-1 to TRBJ2-1; 7 positions agree with TRBD2. The CDR3 has 17 residues. Germline-derived CDR1 and CDR2 are MGHDK and SYGVNS. V dropped 6 bases and J dropped 10; count of bases not matched to a gene: 21. CDR3 sequence (DNA): TGTGCCAGCAGGAAGGTTTCCCGAGCGGGATTGGTTGGGGAGCAGTTCTTC. This sequence encodes CASRKVSRAGLVGEQFF.

The chain couples TRBV2 to TRBJ1-6, with D perhaps matching TRBD1 (6 bases). The V end was cut by 6 bases, the J end by 4 bases, with 10 bases between. The CDR3 has 14 residues. The germline V gene has CDR1 SNHLY and CDR2 FYNNEI. The CDR3 DNA follows: TGTGCCAGCAGCGAGGACAGATATAATTCACCCCTCCACTTT. Amino acid sequence: CASSEDRYNSPLHF.

The V call is TRBV6-6, the J call TRBJ1-2, with D perhaps TRBD1 (5 bases). Trimming pared 5 bases from V and 3 bases from J, leaving 13 bases between. Germline loops: CDR1 MNHNY, CDR2 SVGAGI (reference sequence). The CDR3 is 14 residues long. For the CDR3, the DNA is TGTGCCAGCAGTCCCTCGGGGGTAGACTATGGCTACACCTTC. This encodes CASSPSGVDYGYTF.

This sequence joins TRBV9 and TRBJ2-7; 12 nucleotides agree with TRBD1. Germline V gene sequence: CDR1 SGDLS, CDR2 YYNGEE. The CDR3 runs 18 residues. V dropped 4 bases and J dropped 4; count of bases not matched to a gene: 15. Here the CDR3 DNA reads TGTGCCAGCAGCCCCCGTCCGGGCTCGGGACAGGGGGCTTACGAGCAGTACTTC. Translated, it gives CASSPRPGSGQGAYEQYF.

The rearrangement joins TRBV28 to TRBJ2-1, with 10 bases lining up with TRBD2. The CDR3 length is 15 residues. Germline V gene data show CDR1 as MDHEN and CDR2 as SYDVKM. J was trimmed by 14 bases and V by 6 bases; bases with no gene match: 16. The CDR3 nucleotides are TGTGCCAGCAGACTTACCGGGACTAGCGCCGCGCTAGAGTTCTTC. Translation gives CASRLTGTSAALEFF.